These 15 T cell receptor beta chains share one sample of origin, sequenced in a study of OX40 agonist ivuxolimab in advanced cancers. TCRdb's copy holds only in-frame clones and misses some; the assay was immunoSEQ multiplex PCR. The repertoire includes almost 15,000 clones, 80% of them detected once, and 30% to 45% sits in the top ten. The sequencing used CD4+ or CD8+ T cells sorted from blood, collected in a trial of the OX40 agonist ivuxolimab. These receptors were collected from an adult with an advanced solid tumor such as melanoma, head and neck, liver or kidney cancer.

The table lists this clone with a few counts. The rearrangement joins TRBV27 to TRBJ1-4, with D hard to call. The CDR3 totals 12 residues. Per germline, CDR1 MNHEY and CDR2 SMNVEV (reference sequence). The V end lost 5 bases, the J end lost 7 bases, and 8 bases lay between the germline ends. CDR3 sequence reads: CASSPSSEKLFF. The CDR3, as DNA: TGTGCCAGCAGTCCGTCGAGTGAAAAACTGTTTTTT.

This clone showed up just a few times. This chain uses TRBV7-9 with TRBJ1-1; a weak D match, TRBD1 (5 bases). V shed 1 base and J shed 0 bases, with 6 bases lying between them. The length of the CDR3 is 14 residues. Per the germline V gene, CDR1 is SEHNR and CDR2 is FQNEAQ (reference sequence). The CDR3 DNA reads TGTGCCAGCAGCTTAGGACAGTTGAACACTGAAGCTTTCTTT. As protein: CASSLGQLNTEAFF.

The chain carries TRBV5-1 and TRBJ1-4, with D possibly matching TRBD1 (5 bases). The CDR3 has 16 amino acids. The ends were cut back, 1 base at V and 6 bases at J, with 16 bases in the middle. Germline V CDR1 and CDR2: SGHRS, YFSETQ. The chain's CDR3 is CASSLLGRGVYEKLFF. As DNA, the CDR3 is TGCGCCAGCAGCTTGCTGGGGCGAGGAGTATATGAAAAACTGTTTTTT.

The chain has TRBV6-5 and TRBJ1-1; weak D call: TRBD1 (5 bases). The CDR3 loop spans 15 amino acids. V lost 5 bases and J 3 bases, leaving 16 bases between the germline ends. Germline V gives CDR1 MNHEY, CDR2 SVGAGI. The CDR3 DNA follows: TGTGCCAGCAGTCTTGTCGGGGGAAGGTACACTGAAGCTTTCTTT. This gives the protein CASSLVGGRYTEAFF.

CDR3: CASRTHGYEQYF. In DNA form, the CDR3 reads TGTGCCAGCAGAACCCACGGCTACGAGCAGTACTTC. The chain couples TRBV27 to TRBJ2-5; D remains unclear. The DNA end is more similar to TRBJ2-7, so the J call may be wrong. CDR1 is MNHEY and CDR2 is SMNVEV in the germline V gene (reference sequence). This CDR3 is built from 12 residues.

This clone was found once. This chain's CDR3 is CASSPPELAYEQYF. The CDR3 nucleotides are TGTGCCAGCAGTCCCCCTGAGCTGGCCTACGAGCAGTACTTC. The chain employs TRBV6-6 and TRBJ2-7; D is uncertain. From germline, CDR1 is MNHNY and CDR2 SVGAGI (reference sequence). Trimming pared 5 bases from V and 2 bases from J, leaving 13 bases between. The CDR3 length is 14 residues.

V and J are TRBV6-4 and TRBJ2-7; 9 bases line up with TRBD1. J lost 1 base, V lost 6 bases, and 4 bases had no gene match. Germline CDR1 is MRHNA and CDR2 is SNTAGT. The CDR3 extends over 14 amino acids. The CDR3 loop is CASRLGQGSYEQYF. As DNA, the CDR3 is TGTGCCAGCAGGTTGGGACAGGGATCCTACGAGCAGTACTTC.

This rearrangement joins TRBV6-4 to TRBJ2-1; 8 bases are shared with TRBD2. This CDR3 comprises 14 residues. Trimming took 8 bases from V and 10 from J; bases not matched to a gene: 13. Germline V gives CDR1 MRHNA, CDR2 SNTAGT. Here the CDR3 DNA reads TGTGCCAGCCCCGAAGGAGGACTAGCACCGGAGCAGTTCTTC. Amino acid sequence: CASPEGGLAPEQFF.

This chain uses TRBV29-1 with TRBJ2-5; possibly TRBD1 for D (6 bases). The germline CDR1 and CDR2 sequences are SQVTM and ANQGSEA. The CDR3 runs 14 residues. V lost 2 bases to trimming and J lost 1 base, with 11 bases between them. The CDR3 nucleotides read TGCAGCGTTGAAAAACGAGGGGGCCAAGAGACCCAGTACTTC. Its translation is CSVEKRGGQETQYF.

The chain employs TRBV5-1 and TRBJ2-1; D is unresolved. Trimming cost V 0 bases and J 0 bases, with 13 bases left between them. The germline gives CDR1 SGHRS, CDR2 YFSETQ. The CDR3 covers 17 residues. The chain's CDR3 is CASSLDSALSSYNEQFF. For the CDR3, the DNA is TGCGCCAGCAGCTTGGATTCAGCTTTAAGCTCCTACAATGAGCAGTTCTTC.

The chain couples TRBV5-4 to TRBJ2-7; 7 nucleotides line up with TRBD1. This CDR3 contains 14 residues. Trimming took 4 bases from V and 7 from J; bases not matched to a gene: 11. The germline CDR1 and CDR2 sequences are SGHNT and YYREEE (reference sequence). This CDR3 reads CASSPGTDLLEQYF. For the CDR3, the DNA is TGTGCCAGCAGCCCCGGGACAGACTTATTAGAGCAGTACTTC.

This chain connects TRBV18 to TRBJ1-6; no reliable D call. The germline V gene has CDR1 KGHSH and CDR2 LQKENI. Trimming shortened V by 1 base and J by 9 bases, and 16 bases separated the two germline ends. This CDR3 spans 16 amino acids. This CDR3 reads CASSPRSDPGGSPLHF. The CDR3 DNA reads as TGTGCCAGCTCACCACGCAGTGACCCTGGAGGTTCACCCCTCCACTTT.

This clone showed up just once. This chain connects TRBV19 to TRBJ2-7, with 11 bases fitting TRBD2. The CDR3 loop spans 14 amino acids. Germline V CDR1 and CDR2: LNHDA, SQIVND (reference sequence). V lost 5 bases to trimming and J lost 3 bases; unmatched junction nucleotides: 3. The CDR3 sequence is CASSATSGDYEQYF. DNA for the CDR3: TGTGCCAGTAGTGCGACTAGCGGGGACTACGAGCAGTACTTC.

The rearrangement links TRBV6-4 to TRBJ2-2; D possibly corresponds to TRBD2 (6 bases). With 4 bases removed from V and 1 base from J, the gap between germline ends came to 7 bases. Germline V gives CDR1 MRHNA, CDR2 SNTAGT. The length of the CDR3 is 14 residues. CDR3 nucleotide sequence: TGTGCCAGCAGTGCGGGACTGAACACCGGGGAGCTGTTTTTT. Translated, it gives CASSAGLNTGELFF.

The chain links TRBV19 to TRBJ1-1; D gene unclear. The ends were cut back, 6 bases at V and 0 bases at J, with 8 bases in the middle. The germline V gene has CDR1 LNHDA and CDR2 SQIVND (reference sequence). This CDR3 spans 13 amino acids. CDR3 DNA sequence: TGTGCCAGTAGGGCGACGGTGAACACTGAAGCTTTCTTT. It translates to CASRATVNTEAFF.